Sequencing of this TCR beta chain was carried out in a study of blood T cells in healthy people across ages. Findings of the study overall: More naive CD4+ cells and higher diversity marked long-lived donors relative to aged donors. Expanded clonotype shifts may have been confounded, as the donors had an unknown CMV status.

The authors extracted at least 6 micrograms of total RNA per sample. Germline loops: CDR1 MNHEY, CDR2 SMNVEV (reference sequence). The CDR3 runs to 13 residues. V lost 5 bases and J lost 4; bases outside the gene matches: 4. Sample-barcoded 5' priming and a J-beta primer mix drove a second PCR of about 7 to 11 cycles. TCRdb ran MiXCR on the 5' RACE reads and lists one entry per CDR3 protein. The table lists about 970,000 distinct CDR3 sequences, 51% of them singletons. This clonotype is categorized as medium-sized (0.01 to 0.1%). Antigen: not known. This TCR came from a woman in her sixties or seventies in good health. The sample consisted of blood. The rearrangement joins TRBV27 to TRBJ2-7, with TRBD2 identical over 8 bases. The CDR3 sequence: CASSQSGSYEQYF. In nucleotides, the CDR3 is TGTGCCAGCAGTCAAAGCGGGAGTTACGAGCAGTACTTC.